Detailed here is one T cell receptor (beta chain). In the authors' workflow: Nucleated cell counts were estimated from reference gene primer amplification. The assay was immunoSEQ multiplex PCR, and TCRdb's table has in-frame clones only and misses some. Clone size and V and J calls were adopted from that table, with D and trimming inferred from the DNA. This repertoire shows approximately 500,000 clones, roughly nine tenths found once; its top ten account for about 1%. These data originate in a study of blood T cell repertoires in COVID-19. Study as a whole: T cells, B-cell-depleted T cells, or PBMCs provided the cDNA or gDNA that served as material.

With 2 bases removed from V and 1 base from J, the gap between germline ends came to 6 bases. The length of the CDR3 is 14 residues. CDR1 is LNHDA and CDR2 is SQIVND in the germline V gene (reference sequence). The sample taken for sequencing was peripheral blood. The V call is TRBV19, the J call TRBJ2-1, with D maybe TRBD1 (5 bases). The TCR sequence derives from a man aged 18 to 29 with COVID-19, enrolled during active disease. The CDR3 nucleotides are TGTGCCAGTAGTATACAGGGTTCCTACAATGAGCAGTTCTTC. Protein sequence: CASSIQGSYNEQFF.